A single sample is the source of the 20 T cell receptor beta chains below, sequenced in a study of technical replicates of blood from a handful of donors. Sequencing used immunoSEQ multiplex PCR; TCRdb keeps in-frame clones, though not all of them. Seen here are 60,000 to 95,000 clones, 90% to 95% observed once, and the top ten hold more than 0.35%. Sample: T cells isolated from PBMCs. The receptors stem from a human donor in good health. Some clones in this sample may be carry-over from other donors' samples.

Only one count was recorded for this clone. The gene calls are TRBV7-6 and TRBJ2-3, with 9 bases aligning to TRBD2. The CDR3 spans 15 residues. The trim removed 5 bases at V and 0 bases at J, leaving 3 bases unmatched. Germline CDR1 SGHVS, CDR2 FNYEAQ. The CDR3 bases are TGTGCCAGCAGCCTCACTAGCGGGAGCACAGATACGCAGTATTTT. It encodes CASSLTSGSTDTQYF.

The chain joins TRBV6-1 to TRBJ1-2; D is ambiguous. Germline CDR1 MNHNS, CDR2 SASEGT. The CDR3 length is 11 residues. V lost 3 bases and J lost 8, with 7 bases in between. The CDR3 reads CASSEGRGYTF. The CDR3 region has the DNA TGTGCCAGCAGTGAGGGGAGAGGCTACACCTTC.

CDR3 region: CASRVRSGQGTYEQYF. CDR3 sequence (DNA): TGTGCAAGTCGCGTGAGGTCAGGACAGGGGACCTACGAGCAGTACTTC. The chain is built from TRBV12-2 and TRBJ2-7; the table's D gene call, TRBD1, was not cross checked with the DNA. TRBV12-2 is labeled a pseudogene. CDR3 size: 16 residues.

The chain combines TRBV2 with TRBJ2-7; D remains unclear. Germline CDR1 and CDR2: SNHLY and FYNNEI. CDR3 length equals 13 residues. Trimming removed 7 bases at V and 6 bases at J, with 16 bases between. The chain's CDR3 is CASTSVIGFEQYF. The CDR3 DNA reads as TGTGCCAGCACTTCGGTTATCGGTTTCGAGCAGTACTTC.

This clone has more than one count but fewer than ten. The DNA of the CDR3 is TGTGCCAGCAGCAGCGACAGGGAGACCCAGTACTTC. As protein: CASSSDRETQYF. The chain combines TRBV13 with TRBJ2-5, with D possibly matching TRBD1 (6 bases). V shed 5 bases and J shed 5 bases, with 9 bases lying between them. From germline, CDR1 is PRHDT and CDR2 FYEKMQ (reference sequence). The CDR3 has 12 amino acids.

The genes are TRBV5-4 and TRBJ2-7; D possibly corresponds to TRBD2 (6 bases). The germline V gene has CDR1 SGHNT and CDR2 YYREEE (reference sequence). The V end lost 4 bases, the J end lost 6 bases, and 8 bases lay between the germline ends. The CDR3 is made up of 11 amino acids. The chain's CDR3 is CASSLAREQYF. The CDR3 region has the DNA TGTGCCAGCAGCCTAGCGCGCGAGCAGTACTTC.

The chain couples TRBV2 to TRBJ2-7, with D possibly matching TRBD2 (6 bases). The CDR3 is made up of 13 amino acids. V lost 6 bases and J 2 bases, leaving 11 bases between the germline ends. Germline V gives CDR1 SNHLY, CDR2 FYNNEI. The CDR3 spells CASRTGETYEQYF. The CDR3 coding sequence is TGTGCCAGCAGGACGGGGGAAACCTACGAGCAGTACTTC.

The V and J genes are TRBV5-1 and TRBJ2-2; D may be TRBD2 (5 bases). CDR1 is SGHRS and CDR2 is YFSETQ in the germline V gene. The germline V and J ends were trimmed by 4 bases and 4 bases, with 8 bases remaining between them. The CDR3 length is 13 residues. In DNA, the CDR3 is TGCGCCAGCAGCCCCGGACTCACCGGGGAGCTGTTTTTT. Its translation: CASSPGLTGELFF.

The chain is built from TRBV28 and TRBJ1-1; D unclear. V dropped 2 bases and J dropped 5 bases, with 6 bases sitting between them. The germline V gene encodes CDR1 MDHEN and CDR2 SYDVKM. CDR3 length equals 12 residues. The CDR3 nucleotides are TGTGCCAGCAGTTTACCGACAACTGAAGCTTTCTTT. It codes for CASSLPTTEAFF.

This chain links TRBV29-1 with TRBJ1-2; D might be TRBD1 (5 bases). CDR3 size: 14 residues. CDR1 is SQVTM and CDR2 is ANQGSEA in the germline V gene. The V end lost 6 bases, the J end lost 4 bases, and 18 bases lay between the germline ends. The CDR3 protein is CSVSRQDRSYGYTF. DNA of the CDR3: TGCAGCGTGTCCAGACAAGACAGATCCTATGGCTACACCTTC.

The CDR3 here is CASSVDRAGNTEAFF. The DNA of the CDR3 is TGCGCCAGCAGCGTGGACAGGGCCGGGAACACTGAAGCTTTCTTT. The chain recombines TRBV5-1 with TRBJ1-1; 8 nucleotides agree with TRBD1. CDR1 and CDR2 from the germline V gene are SGHRS and YFSETQ. There are 15 residues in the CDR3. V lost 4 bases to trimming and J lost 1 base; unmatched junction nucleotides: 6.

This chain's CDR3 is CATSTGDRINQPQHF. The CDR3 bases are TGTGCCACCAGCACTGGGGACAGAATCAATCAGCCCCAGCATTTT. The chain links TRBV15 to TRBJ1-5, with TRBD1 matching over 7 bases. Germline CDR1 and CDR2: LNHNV and YYDKDF (reference sequence). J lost 3 bases, V lost 4 bases, and 6 bases had no gene match. The CDR3 runs 15 residues.

This clone appeared a single time. The rearrangement links TRBV7-6 to TRBJ2-5; weak D call: TRBD1 (6 bases). Trimming took 5 bases from V and 2 from J, leaving 15 bases between them. Germline V gene lookup returns CDR1 SGHVS and CDR2 FNYEAQ. This CDR3 comprises 15 residues. The CDR3 nucleotides read TGTGCCAGCAGCCAGACATTCGGACAGCAAGAGACCCAGTACTTC. Translating it yields CASSQTFGQQETQYF.

This clone was seen a single time. This sequence joins TRBV27 and TRBJ2-7; D gene ambiguous. The ends were cut back, 5 bases at V and 0 bases at J, with 11 bases in the middle. Germline lookup yields CDR1 MNHEY and CDR2 SMNVEV (reference sequence). The CDR3 is 14 amino acids. The CDR3 loop is CASSRLETSYEQYF. Here the CDR3 DNA reads TGTGCCAGCAGTCGGCTAGAGACCTCCTACGAGCAGTACTTC.

This chain uses TRBV5-6 with TRBJ2-3, with 10 bases matching TRBD2. V dropped 1 base and J dropped 8; count of bases not matched to a gene: 7. Germline V gene data show CDR1 as SGHDT and CDR2 as YYEEEE. CDR3 size: 15 residues. Written as DNA, the CDR3 is TGTGCCAGCAGCTTGACGGCTAGCGGGAGTGGTACGCAGTATTTT. Translated, it gives CASSLTASGSGTQYF.

The V and J genes are TRBV30 and TRBJ1-5, with no clear D. The V end was cut by 2 bases, the J end by 5 bases, with 10 bases between. Looked up from germline, CDR1 is GTSNPN and CDR2 is SVGIG (reference sequence). There are 13 residues in the CDR3. The CDR3 sequence: CAWSSSDHQPQHF. In DNA, the CDR3 is TGTGCCTGGAGTAGCAGCGACCATCAGCCCCAGCATTTT.

The chain recombines TRBV12-1 with TRBJ2-7; TRBD2 was called by the table and not checked on the DNA. TRBV12-1 is described as a pseudogene. The CDR3 runs to 14 residues. This CDR3 reads CASRITPGSYEQYF. In nucleotides, the CDR3 is TGTGCCTCCCGGATAACTCCGGGGTCCTACGAGCAGTACTTC.

The gene calls are TRBV19 and TRBJ2-3; 9 positions match TRBD2. Trimming removed 5 bases from V and 1 base from J; junction bases left unmatched: 7. CDR3 length equals 16 residues. In germline, CDR1 is LNHDA, CDR2 SQIVND (reference sequence). The CDR3, as DNA: TGTGCCAGTAGTTTCCTCCAGCGGGGGGGCACAGATACGCAGTATTTT. Its translation: CASSFLQRGGTDTQYF.

This chain links TRBV4-1 with TRBJ1-4; D is ambiguous. This CDR3 contains 15 residues. Between the trimmed V and J ends, which lost 5 bases and 0 bases, there was a span of 10 bases. Germline CDR1 is MGHRA and CDR2 is YSYEKL. Here the CDR3 DNA reads TGCGCCAGCAGCGCCGCGGCGGCAACTAATGAAAAACTGTTTTTT. Protein: CASSAAAATNEKLFF.

This clone turned up a few times. The chain combines TRBV27 with TRBJ2-7, with D possibly matching TRBD1 (6 bases). V was shortened by 5 bases and J by 2 bases, with 10 bases between the two germline ends. CDR1 MNHEY and CDR2 SMNVEV come from the germline V gene (reference sequence). This CDR3 region has 13 residues. The CDR3 loop reads CASSGTLPYEQYF. CDR3 DNA: TGTGCCAGCAGTGGGACACTACCCTACGAGCAGTACTTC.